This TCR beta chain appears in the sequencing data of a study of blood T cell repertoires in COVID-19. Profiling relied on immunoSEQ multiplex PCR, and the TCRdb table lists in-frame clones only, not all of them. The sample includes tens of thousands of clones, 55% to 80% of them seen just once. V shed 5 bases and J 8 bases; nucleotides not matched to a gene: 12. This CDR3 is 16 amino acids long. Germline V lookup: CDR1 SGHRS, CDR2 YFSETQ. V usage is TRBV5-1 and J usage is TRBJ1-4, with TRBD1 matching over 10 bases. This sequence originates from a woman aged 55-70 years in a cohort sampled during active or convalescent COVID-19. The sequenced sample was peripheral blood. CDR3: CASSPQAGTGVEKLFF. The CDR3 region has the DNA TGCGCCAGCAGTCCTCAGGCCGGGACAGGGGTCGAAAAACTGTTTTTT.